The clone carrying this T cell receptor beta chain showed up just a few times. Its antigen is unidentified. The data were obtained in a study of CD8+CD57+ T cells in acquired aplastic anemia. Across the study: The DNA of sorted CD4+ and CD8+ cells averaged approximately 3.3 ug. General observations from the study: Approximately 28 CD8+ CDR3 sequences were shared between patients and controls. A significant difference in CD8+ Simpson's diversity between patients and controls was not found.

Researchers used genomic DNA as the template to profile TCR beta VDJ and CDR3. TCRdb used MiXCR to reprocess the reads, holding one entry per CDR3 protein. The sample consists of about 220,000 distinct CDR3 sequences, almost 35% of them appearing once. The germline V gene encodes CDR1 LNHDA and CDR2 SQIVND (reference sequence). Between the trimmed V and J ends, which lost 3 bases and 0 bases, there was a span of 11 bases. The CDR3 is 16 amino acids. This rearrangement joins TRBV19 to TRBJ1-4; the D gene is possibly TRBD1 (6 bases). The specimen sequenced was sorted CD4+, CD8+, or CD8+CD57+ T cells (not recorded which) from PBMCs. The origin of this receptor is a human donor in good health, serving as a control. The CDR3, as DNA: TGTGCCAGTAGTATCGGACAGTCTGCAACTAATGAAAAACTGTTTTTT. Residues: CASSIGQSATNEKLFF. The whole variable domain, remainder taken from reference TRBV19 and TRBJ1-4, is DGGITQSPKYLFRKEGQNVTLSCEQNLNHDAMYWYRQDPGQGLRLIYYSQIVNDFQKGDIAEGYSVSREKKESFPLTVTSAQKNPTAFYLCASSIGQSATNEKLFFGSGTQLSVL.